The 14 T cell receptor beta chains below come from one sample, sequenced in a study of cytomegalovirus exposure and HLA in healthy donors. Profiled with immunoSEQ multiplex PCR; TCRdb holds only in-frame clones, not every one. Altogether approximately 210,000 clones are present, more than 70% being singletons, with the ten largest covering around 1.6%. The sample was PBMCs. The receptors were gathered from a woman aged 18-35 years in good health and CMV-seronegative.

V usage is TRBV19 and J usage is TRBJ1-5, with D perhaps matching TRBD1 (6 bases). The germline gives CDR1 LNHDA, CDR2 SQIVND (reference sequence). The ends were cut back, 11 bases at V and 1 base at J, with 21 bases in the middle. The CDR3 has 16 residues. The CDR3 sequence: CASKGEGVPSNQPQHF. The CDR3 DNA reads TGTGCCTCCAAAGGAGAGGGGGTTCCAAGCAATCAGCCCCAGCATTTT.

The rearrangement uses TRBV30 and TRBJ2-1, with D perhaps matching TRBD2 (5 bases). This CDR3 is 16 amino acids long. Trimming cost V 0 bases and J 3 bases, with 15 bases left between them. Germline-derived CDR1 and CDR2 are GTSNPN and SVGIG (reference sequence). The CDR3 coding sequence is TGTGCCTGGAGTGTACGGGGTGGGTTCGGCTACAATGAGCAGTTCTTC. It yields the protein CAWSVRGGFGYNEQFF.

The chain combines TRBV29-1 with TRBJ1-4; 7 bases align to TRBD1. In germline, CDR1 is SQVTM, CDR2 ANQGSEA. V was pared by 6 bases and J by 3 bases, with 7 bases of the junction left unmatched. This CDR3 contains 14 residues. As DNA, the CDR3 is TGCAGCGTGACAGGGTCGGAAGCTAATGAAAAACTGTTTTTT. This translates into CSVTGSEANEKLFF. Full variable domain (rest looked up from reference TRBV29-1 and TRBJ1-4): SAVISQKPSRDICQRGTSLTIQCQVDSQVTMMFWYRQQPGQSLTLIATANQGSEATYESGFVIDKFPISRPNLTFSTLTVSNMSPEDSSIYLCSVTGSEANEKLFFGSGTQLSVL.

V gene TRBV16 combines with J gene TRBJ2-7; possibly TRBD2 for D (6 bases). The length of the CDR3 is 15 residues. Germline V gene data show CDR1 as KGHSY and CDR2 as FQNENV. Trimming cost V 4 bases and J 2 bases, with 15 bases left between them. This CDR3 reads CASSRGASVAYEQYF. CDR3 nucleotide sequence: TGTGCCAGCAGCCGCGGAGCTAGCGTCGCCTACGAGCAGTACTTC.

The gene calls are TRBV19 and TRBJ1-2; 7 nucleotides agree with TRBD1. The germline V gene encodes CDR1 LNHDA and CDR2 SQIVND (reference sequence). This CDR3 has 14 amino acids. V lost 6 bases, J lost 4 bases, and 8 bases stayed unmatched. The CDR3 DNA sequence: TGTGCCAGTAGAGCCGGGACAGCCCTCTATGGCTACACCTTC. It codes for CASRAGTALYGYTF.

This rearrangement joins TRBV2 to TRBJ1-5; D ambiguous. Trimming removed 4 bases at V and 0 bases at J, with 7 bases between. The CDR3 spans 14 residues. CDR1 and CDR2 from the germline V gene are SNHLY and FYNNEI. CDR3 sequence (DNA): TGTGCCAGCAGTGGCAGTTATAGCAATCAGCCCCAGCATTTT. The encoded protein is CASSGSYSNQPQHF.

This chain uses TRBV15 with TRBJ2-7; no definite D call. The germline V gene has CDR1 LNHNV and CDR2 YYDKDF (reference sequence). V was pared by 0 bases and J by 2 bases, with 5 bases between. This CDR3 is built from 13 residues. The CDR3 is CATSRDTAYEQYF. The CDR3 DNA follows: TGTGCCACCAGCAGAGATACAGCCTACGAGCAGTACTTC.

The chain uses TRBV25-1 and TRBJ1-2; 7 nucleotides agree with TRBD1. CDR1 MGHDK and CDR2 SYGVNS come from the germline V gene. With V trimmed by 6 bases and J by 10 bases, 11 bases remained unmatched. The length of the CDR3 is 13 residues. CDR3: CASRTTGTANYTF. The CDR3 DNA sequence: TGTGCCAGCAGGACAACGGGGACAGCAAACTACACCTTC.

The chain is built from TRBV15 and TRBJ2-2, with D maybe TRBD2 (6 bases). V lost 1 base, J lost 5 bases, and 11 bases lay in between. Germline V lookup: CDR1 LNHNV, CDR2 YYDKDF (reference sequence). The length of the CDR3 is 15 residues. The CDR3 spells CATSRVPSVTGELFF. CDR3 sequence (DNA): TGTGCCACCAGCAGAGTCCCTAGCGTGACCGGGGAGCTGTTTTTT.

This chain uses TRBV10-1 with TRBJ2-3; 8 bases match TRBD2. The V and J ends lost 6 bases and 6 bases, in that order; junction bases with no gene match: 11. Per germline, CDR1 WNHNN and CDR2 SYGVQD (reference sequence). The CDR3 consists of 15 residues. The CDR3 nucleotides are TGCGCCAGCAGAGCCGGGACTAGATTTGGCGATACGCAGTATTTT. It encodes CASRAGTRFGDTQYF.

This chain uses TRBV5-3 with TRBJ1-1; maybe TRBD1 (6 bases). TRBV5-3 is an ORF; its function is uncertain. Deletions cut 3 bases from V and 2 bases from J, with 17 bases between. This CDR3 has 16 residues. The CDR3 sequence is CARSSNQQGSNTEAFF. DNA of the CDR3: TGTGCCAGAAGCTCTAACCAACAGGGATCTAACACTGAAGCTTTCTTT.

A remark on this clone: Other DNA sequences in this sample translate to the same CDR3. The gene calls are TRBV18 and TRBJ2-5, with 9 bases aligning to TRBD2. The ends lost 3 bases at V and 5 bases at J; junction bases unmatched: 1. The CDR3 consists of 13 residues. The V gene's germline CDR1 is KGHSH and CDR2 LQKENI. The CDR3 protein is CASSPGLAETQYF. As DNA, the CDR3 is TGTGCCAGCTCACCTGGACTAGCGGAGACCCAGTACTTC.

The gene calls are TRBV2 and TRBJ1-5, with D possibly being TRBD1 (6 bases). There are 15 residues in the CDR3. Germline V gene sequence: CDR1 SNHLY, CDR2 FYNNEI. Trimming cost V 3 bases and J 7 bases, with 16 bases left between them. The CDR3 is CASSDQTGVGQPQHF. The CDR3 nucleotides are TGTGCCAGCAGTGATCAGACAGGTGTGGGCCAGCCCCAGCATTTT.

The V gene is TRBV29-1, the J gene TRBJ2-4, with D unresolved. The CDR3 is 13 amino acids. Trimming took 6 bases from V and 2 from J, leaving 11 bases between them. Germline V CDR1 and CDR2: SQVTM, ANQGSEA. The CDR3 coding sequence is TGCAGCGTCGGTGTTTCGCCCAAAAACATTCAGTACTTC. It translates to CSVGVSPKNIQYF.